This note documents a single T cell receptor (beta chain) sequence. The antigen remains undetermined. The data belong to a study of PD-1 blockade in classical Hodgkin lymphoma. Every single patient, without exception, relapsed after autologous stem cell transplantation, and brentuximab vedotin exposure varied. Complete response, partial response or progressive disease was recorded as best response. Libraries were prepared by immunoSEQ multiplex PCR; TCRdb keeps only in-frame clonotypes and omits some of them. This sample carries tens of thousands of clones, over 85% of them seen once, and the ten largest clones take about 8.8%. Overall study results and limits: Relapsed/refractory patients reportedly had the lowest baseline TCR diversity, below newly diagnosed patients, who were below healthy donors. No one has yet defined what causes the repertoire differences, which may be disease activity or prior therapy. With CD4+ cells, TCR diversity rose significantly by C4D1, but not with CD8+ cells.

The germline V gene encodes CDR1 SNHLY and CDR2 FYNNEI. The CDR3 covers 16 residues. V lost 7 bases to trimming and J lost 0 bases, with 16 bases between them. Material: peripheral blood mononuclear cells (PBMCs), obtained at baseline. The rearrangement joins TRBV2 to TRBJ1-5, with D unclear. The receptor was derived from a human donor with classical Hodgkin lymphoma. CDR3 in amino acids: CASKSGEFYSNQPQHF. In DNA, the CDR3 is TGTGCCAGCAAGTCCGGAGAGTTTTATAGCAATCAGCCCCAGCATTTT.